Each of the 5 T cell receptor beta chains below was sequenced from the same sample in a study of technical replicates of blood from a handful of donors. Data came from immunoSEQ multiplex PCR; TCRdb stores just in-frame clones and leaves some out. The table lists under 95,000 clones, about 95% of them singletons. Sequenced input: T cells isolated from PBMCs. These receptors were obtained from a human donor in good health.

The V and J genes are TRBV27 and TRBJ2-3; a weak D match, TRBD2 (5 bases). Between the trimmed V and J ends, which lost 1 base and 2 bases, there was a span of 10 bases. From germline, CDR1 is MNHEY and CDR2 SMNVEV (reference sequence). CDR3 length: 15 residues. The CDR3 protein is CASSLLAFTTDTQYF. CDR3 DNA sequence: TGTGCCAGCAGTTTATTAGCGTTTACCACAGATACGCAGTATTTT.

The V gene is TRBV5-1, the J gene TRBJ2-7, with 9 bases that match TRBD1. CDR3 length equals 17 residues. Germline CDR1 and CDR2: SGHRS and YFSETQ. V dropped 0 bases and J dropped 0; count of bases not matched to a gene: 7. CDR3 DNA sequence: TGCGCCAGCAGCTTGGGGTCCGGGACAGGGATCTCCTACGAGCAGTACTTC. Amino acid sequence: CASSLGSGTGISYEQYF. The full variable domain, in which reference TRBV5-1 and TRBJ2-7 provide the parts outside the CDR3, is KAGVTQTPRYLIKTRGQQVTLSCSPISGHRSVSWYQQTPGQGLQFLFEYFSETQRNKGNFPGRFSGRQFSNSRSEMNVSTLELGDSALYLCASSLGSGTGISYEQYFGPGTRLTVT.

The chain recombines TRBV9 with TRBJ2-3; 8 positions agree with TRBD2. Germline values: CDR1 SGDLS, CDR2 YYNGEE. The trim removed 4 bases at V and 2 bases at J, leaving 6 bases unmatched. The length of the CDR3 is 15 residues. In DNA, the CDR3 is TGTGCCAGCAGCCCCTTAGCGGGGCCCACAGATACGCAGTATTTT. Its protein is CASSPLAGPTDTQYF.

This chain joins TRBV10-2 and TRBJ2-2, with 7 bases aligning to TRBD1. CDR3 size: 15 residues. The trim removed 6 bases at V and 8 bases at J, leaving 12 bases unmatched. Per the germline V gene, CDR1 is WSHSY and CDR2 is SAAADI. CDR3 in DNA: TGCGCCAGCAGACTAGGAGAGGGGGCGCGGGGGGAGCTGTTTTTT. Translation: CASRLGEGARGELFF.

This clone was recorded once. The V and J genes are TRBV7-9 and TRBJ2-1; possible D gene TRBD2, 5 bases. The CDR3 runs 14 residues. Germline V gene sequence: CDR1 SEHNR, CDR2 FQNEAQ (reference sequence). The V and J ends lost 6 bases and 3 bases respectively, with 12 bases between them. The CDR3 loop reads CASRRNGDYNEQFF. The CDR3 nucleotides are TGTGCCAGCAGACGGAACGGGGACTACAATGAGCAGTTCTTC. Based on the CDR3 plus reference TRBV7-9 and TRBJ2-1, the full variable domain is DTGVSQNPRHKITKRGQNVTFRCDPISEHNRLYWYRQTLGQGPEFLTYFQNEAQLEKSRLLSDRFSAERPKGSFSTLEIQRTEQGDSAMYLCASRRNGDYNEQFFGPGTRLTVL.